The 25 T cell receptor beta chains given below trace back to one sample, sequenced in a study of blood T cells in healthy people across ages. A second PCR, run for about 7 to 11 cycles, used a sample-barcoded 5' primer plus a J-beta primer mix. TCRdb reanalysed the 5' RACE reads using MiXCR and keeps one entry per CDR3 protein. The profile shows approximately 800,000 distinct CDR3 sequences, about 62% of them singletons. Material for sequencing was blood. These receptors all stem from a young man in good health.

For the CDR3, the DNA is TGTGCCAGCAGCTTAGGGGGTACAGAAAGAGAGACCCAGTACTTC. Encoded protein: CASSLGGTERETQYF. V usage is TRBV7-6 and J usage is TRBJ2-5, with D hard to call. The germline V gene has CDR1 SGHVS and CDR2 FNYEAQ. The V and J ends lost 1 base and 4 bases respectively, with 13 bases between them. CDR3 size: 15 residues.

This clonotype was found a few times. The J gene is TRBJ2-1, the V gene TRBV27, with a weak D call TRBD2 (6 bases). The length of the CDR3 is 14 residues. Trimming removed 7 bases at V and 0 bases at J, with 10 bases between. Germline-derived CDR1 and CDR2 are MNHEY and SMNVEV (reference sequence). DNA for the CDR3: TGTGCCAGCAAACGGGGGAGCTCCTACAATGAGCAGTTCTTC. Its translation: CASKRGSSYNEQFF.

This clonotype was detected once. The V and J genes are TRBV6-2 or TRBV6-3 and TRBJ1-2, with 7 bases lining up with TRBD1. Germline CDR1 reads MNHEY; CDR2 reads SVGEGT. V was clipped by 5 bases and J by 7 bases; unmatched bases: 13. This CDR3 comprises 15 residues. The CDR3 DNA reads TGTGCCAGCAGTGAGAGGACAGGCTCGGCCGGTGGCTACACCTTC. It specifies CASSERTGSAGGYTF.

This rearrangement joins TRBV29-1 to TRBJ1-2, with no clear D. Trimming removed 7 bases at V and 0 bases at J, with 9 bases between. Germline V lookup: CDR1 SQVTM, CDR2 ANQGSEA. The length of the CDR3 is 12 residues. The CDR3 sequence: CSGQQSNYGYTF. In DNA form, the CDR3 reads TGCAGCGGGCAACAGTCTAACTATGGCTACACCTTC.

This chain uses TRBV7-2 with TRBJ2-5; possible D gene TRBD1, 6 bases. CDR1 and CDR2 from the germline V gene are SGHTA and FQGNSA. The CDR3 covers 14 residues. Trimming took 6 bases from V and 1 from J, leaving 12 bases between them. The CDR3 loop reads CASRPDSLQETQYF. CDR3 DNA: TGTGCCAGCAGACCGGACAGCCTCCAAGAGACCCAGTACTTC.

The chain has TRBV29-1 and TRBJ1-2, with a possible D match to TRBD1 (6 bases). Trimming removed 2 bases at V and 3 bases at J, with 7 bases between. Germline assignment: CDR1 SQVTM and CDR2 ANQGSEA. The CDR3 spans 12 residues. CDR3 nucleotide sequence: TGCAGCGTTGAAAGGGGGGACTATGGCTACACCTTC. Translating it yields CSVERGDYGYTF. Full variable domain (outside the CDR3, taken from reference TRBV29-1 and TRBJ1-2): SAVISQKPSRDICQRGTSLTIQCQVDSQVTMMFWYRQQPGQSLTLIATANQGSEATYESGFVIDKFPISRPNLTFSTLTVSNMSPEDSSIYLCSVERGDYGYTFGSGTRLTVV.

The rearrangement uses TRBV7-9 and TRBJ2-2; unclear D gene. CDR3 size: 12 residues. CDR1 is SEHNR and CDR2 is FQNEAQ in the germline V gene (reference sequence). With 6 bases removed from V and 7 bases from J, the gap between germline ends came to 9 bases. CDR3 sequence (DNA): TGTGCCAGCAGTTTATCAGGCGGGGAGCTGTTTTTT. Its translation is CASSLSGGELFF.

The gene calls are TRBV2 and TRBJ1-4; D may be TRBD1 (5 bases). The CDR3 runs to 15 residues. Trimming took 6 bases from V and 7 from J, leaving 18 bases between them. The germline V gene encodes CDR1 SNHLY and CDR2 FYNNEI. Here the CDR3 reads CASRKATSGGEKLFF. The CDR3 DNA reads TGTGCCAGCAGAAAAGCCACTAGCGGGGGTGAAAAACTGTTTTTT.

The genes are TRBV29-1 and TRBJ1-1; perhaps TRBD1 as D (5 bases). Looked up from germline, CDR1 is SQVTM and CDR2 is ANQGSEA. The CDR3 has 14 amino acids. CDR3 nucleotide sequence: TGCAGTCATCAGGGACTCGAAATGCACACTGAAGCTTTCTTT. Amino acids: CSHQGLEMHTEAFF.

This clonotype was seen just once. V gene TRBV6-2 or TRBV6-3 combines with J gene TRBJ2-7, with D unclear. Near its end, the DNA agrees better with TRBJ2-5, so the J call may be wrong. The CDR3 consists of 12 residues. The germline V gene encodes CDR1 MNHEY and CDR2 SVGEGT. CDR3 in DNA: TGTGCCAGCAGCCAAGAGGCGGAGACCCAGTACTTC. This encodes CASSQEAETQYF.

The rearrangement uses TRBV29-1 and TRBJ2-5, with D possibly being TRBD2 (7 bases). The end of the DNA fits TRBJ2-7 better, so the J call may be wrong. This CDR3 comprises 11 residues. CDR1 and CDR2 from the germline V gene are SQVTM and ANQGSEA. CDR3 bases: TGCAGCGCCTACAGGGAGGGCGAGCAGTACTTC. Amino acids: CSAYREGEQYF.

With regard to this clonotype: A much larger clone is a single base away; this may be a read error. The rearrangement links TRBV6-2 or TRBV6-3 to TRBJ2-7; 10 nucleotides match TRBD2. The J call may be faulty, since TRBJ2-5 better matches the DNA end. CDR1 MNHEY and CDR2 SVGEGT come from the germline V gene. The CDR3 loop spans 13 amino acids. CDR3 nucleotides: TGTGCCAACAGTCCGACTAGCGGGGAGACCCAGTACTTC. This codes for CANSPTSGETQYF.

As to this clonotype: A junction boundary mismatches the germline segment, possibly from a read error. This chain uses TRBV11-2 with TRBJ2-3; D not resolved. The CDR3 is 15 residues long. CDR1 is SGHAT, CDR2 FQNNGV, per germline. CDR3 DNA: TGTGCCGGCAGCCGGCGAACCGCACTCACAGATACGCAGTATTTT. Amino acid sequence: CAGSRRTALTDTQYF.

A remark on this clonotype: One end of the junction does not line up with germline, which may come from a read error. The gene calls are TRBV7-3 and TRBJ2-1; 9 bases are a match to TRBD1. This CDR3 is built from 15 residues. Germline CDR1 reads SGHTA; CDR2 reads FQGTGA. The CDR3 DNA sequence: TGTGCCAGCAGCTCCGGACAGGGGTTAGTTGGGGAGCAATTCTTC. It translates to CASSSGQGLVGEQFF. The complete variable domain, with remaining parts taken from reference TRBV7-3 and TRBJ2-1, reads GAGVSQTPSNKVTEKGKYVELRCDPISGHTALYWYRQSLGQGPEFLIYFQGTGAADDSGLPNDRFFAVRPEGSVSTLKIQRTERGDSAVYLCASSSGQGLVGEQFFGPGTRLTVL.

The rearrangement uses TRBV5-6 and TRBJ2-4, with unresolved D. Matching the DNA end better, TRBJ2-7 makes the J call doubtful. The CDR3 contains 14 residues. CDR1 SGHDT and CDR2 YYEEEE come from the germline V gene. The CDR3 sequence: CASSFSGAPYEQYF. CDR3 sequence (DNA): TGTGCCAGCAGCTTCAGTGGTGCGCCCTACGAGCAGTACTTC.

The DNA of the CDR3 is TGCGCCAGCAGCCAAGATAGCACCTATGGGGAGACCCAGTACTTC. Translation gives CASSQDSTYGETQYF. J is TRBJ2-5 and V is TRBV4-1; D remains unclear. Germline V gene lookup returns CDR1 MGHRA and CDR2 YSYEKL. The V gene lost 0 bases and the J gene lost 5 bases, with 13 bases spanning the gap. The CDR3 length is 15 residues.

This clonotype was seen just once. This rearrangement joins TRBV29-1 to TRBJ1-5; 7 nucleotides line up with TRBD1. CDR3 length equals 13 residues. J gave up 5 bases and V 6 bases, and 7 bases lay outside the gene matches. Per germline, CDR1 SQVTM and CDR2 ANQGSEA. As DNA, the CDR3 is TGCAGCGTGGTCGACAGGGCTGATCAGCCCCAGCATTTT. This encodes CSVVDRADQPQHF.

In this sample, this clonotype turned up a few times. The rearrangement links TRBV14 to TRBJ2-1; 9 bases map to TRBD1. This CDR3 is 15 amino acids long. The germline gives CDR1 SGHDN, CDR2 FVKESK. V was pared by 1 base and J by 3 bases, with 1 base of the junction left unmatched. CDR3 residues: CASSQGDRVYNEQFF. The CDR3 nucleotides are TGTGCCAGCAGCCAAGGGGACAGGGTCTACAATGAGCAGTTCTTC.

This rearrangement joins TRBV19 to TRBJ1-2; D remains unclear. Germline values: CDR1 LNHDA, CDR2 SQIVND (reference sequence). CDR3 size: 14 residues. Between the trimmed V and J ends, which lost 3 bases and 0 bases, there was a span of 8 bases. This chain's CDR3 is CASSMGEANYGYTF. CDR3 sequence (DNA): TGTGCCAGTAGTATGGGCGAAGCTAACTATGGCTACACCTTC.

This rearrangement joins TRBV12-3 or TRBV12-4 to TRBJ2-7, with a possible D match to TRBD2 (7 bases). The CDR3 spans 17 residues. Trimming cost V 5 bases and J 0 bases, with 20 bases left between them. The CDR3 protein is CASSDYSGEGGSYEQYF. The DNA for the CDR3 is TGTGCCAGCAGTGATTACAGTGGGGAGGGGGGCTCCTACGAGCAGTACTTC.

This clonotype has a handful of counts. The V gene is TRBV28, the J gene TRBJ1-4; D ambiguous. Per germline, CDR1 MDHEN and CDR2 SYDVKM. The V gene lost 6 bases and the J gene lost 3 bases, with 8 bases spanning the gap. This CDR3 is built from 13 residues. CDR3 residues: CASRPAANEKLFF. The CDR3 nucleotides are TGTGCCAGCAGACCAGCGGCTAATGAAAAACTGTTTTTT.

The J gene is TRBJ2-7, the V gene TRBV20-1, with 12 bases lining up with TRBD1. Germline CDR1 is DFQATT and CDR2 is SNEGSKA (reference sequence). This CDR3 contains 15 residues. The trim removed 7 bases at V and 4 bases at J, leaving 11 bases unmatched. The CDR3 loop reads CSVESGTGGMYEQYF. CDR3 DNA: TGCAGTGTCGAATCCGGGACAGGGGGCATGTACGAGCAGTACTTC.

This clonotype turned up a few times. The genes are TRBV30 and TRBJ2-7; unclear D gene. V lost 0 bases and J lost 4, with 10 bases in between. This CDR3 is 13 amino acids long. From germline, CDR1 is GTSNPN and CDR2 SVGIG (reference sequence). The CDR3 region has the DNA TGTGCCTGGAGTGTATCGGTCGGATACGAGCAGTACTTC. Its protein is CAWSVSVGYEQYF.

This clonotype was counted only a few times. The gene calls are TRBV7-9 and TRBJ2-3, with 7 bases identical to TRBD1. The CDR3 has 15 residues. Germline V gene sequence: CDR1 SEHNR, CDR2 FQNEAQ (reference sequence). V was clipped by 4 bases and J by 5 bases; unmatched bases: 9. CDR3 bases: TGTGCCAGCAGCTATCGGACAGGATCGGGAGATACGCAGTATTTT. Amino acids: CASSYRTGSGDTQYF.

The chain is built from TRBV5-5 and TRBJ2-7; the D is unclear. The V end was cut by 6 bases, the J end by 4 bases, with 14 bases between. The germline V gene encodes CDR1 SGHKS and CDR2 YYEKEE (reference sequence). This CDR3 has 13 residues. In DNA, the CDR3 is TGTGCCAGCAACGACCGAGAAGATTACGAGCAGTACTTC. This translates into CASNDREDYEQYF.